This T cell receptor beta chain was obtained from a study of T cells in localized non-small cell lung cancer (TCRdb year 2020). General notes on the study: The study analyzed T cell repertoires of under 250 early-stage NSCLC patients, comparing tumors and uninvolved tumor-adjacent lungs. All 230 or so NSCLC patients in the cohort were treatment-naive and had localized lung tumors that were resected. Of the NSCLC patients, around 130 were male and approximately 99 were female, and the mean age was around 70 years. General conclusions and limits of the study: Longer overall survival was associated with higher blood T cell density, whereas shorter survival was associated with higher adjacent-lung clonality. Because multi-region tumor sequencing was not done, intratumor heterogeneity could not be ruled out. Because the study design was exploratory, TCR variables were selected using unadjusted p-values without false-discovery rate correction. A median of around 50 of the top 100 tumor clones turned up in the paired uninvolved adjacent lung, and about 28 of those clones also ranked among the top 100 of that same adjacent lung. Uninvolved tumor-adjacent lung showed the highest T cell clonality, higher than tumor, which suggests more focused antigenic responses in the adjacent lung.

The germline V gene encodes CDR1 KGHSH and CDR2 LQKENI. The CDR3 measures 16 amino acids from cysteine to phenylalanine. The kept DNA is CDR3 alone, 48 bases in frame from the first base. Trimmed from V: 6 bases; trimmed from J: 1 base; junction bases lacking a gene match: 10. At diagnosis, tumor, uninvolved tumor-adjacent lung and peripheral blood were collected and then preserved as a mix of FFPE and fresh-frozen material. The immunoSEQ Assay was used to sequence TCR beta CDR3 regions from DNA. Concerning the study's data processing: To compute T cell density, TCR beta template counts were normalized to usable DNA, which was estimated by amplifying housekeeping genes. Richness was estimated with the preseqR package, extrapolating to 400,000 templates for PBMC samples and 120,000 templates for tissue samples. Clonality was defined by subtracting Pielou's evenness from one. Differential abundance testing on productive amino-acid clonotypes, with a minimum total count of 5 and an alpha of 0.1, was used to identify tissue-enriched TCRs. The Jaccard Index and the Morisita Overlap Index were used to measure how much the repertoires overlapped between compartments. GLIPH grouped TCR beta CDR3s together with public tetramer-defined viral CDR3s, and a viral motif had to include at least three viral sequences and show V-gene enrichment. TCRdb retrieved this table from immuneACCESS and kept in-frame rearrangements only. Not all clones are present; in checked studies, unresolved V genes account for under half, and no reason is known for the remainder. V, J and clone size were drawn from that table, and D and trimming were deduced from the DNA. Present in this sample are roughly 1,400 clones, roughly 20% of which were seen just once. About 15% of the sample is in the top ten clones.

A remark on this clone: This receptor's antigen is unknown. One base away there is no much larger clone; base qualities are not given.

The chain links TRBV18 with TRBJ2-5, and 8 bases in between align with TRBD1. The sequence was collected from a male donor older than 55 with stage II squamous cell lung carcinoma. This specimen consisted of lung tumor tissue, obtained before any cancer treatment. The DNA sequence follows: TGTGCCAGCTCGCTCTTTCAGGGGGCCGGCCAAGAGACCCAGTACTTC. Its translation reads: CASSLFQGAGQETQYF. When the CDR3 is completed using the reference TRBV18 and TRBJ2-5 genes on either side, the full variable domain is NAGVMQNPRHLVRRRGQEARLRCSPMKGHSHVYWYRQLPEEGLKFMVYLQKENIIDESGMPKERFSAEFPKEGPSILRIQQVVRGDSAAYFCASSLFQGAGQETQYFGPGTRLLVL.